This T cell receptor beta chain emerged from a study of regulatory T cells in long-lasting Graves disease. Construction of TCR beta libraries relied on iRepertoire HTBI primers and on Arm-PCR targeting CDR3 regions. Via MiXCR, TCRdb re-called the multiplex PCR reads, giving one row per CDR3 protein. This sample has fewer than 600,000 distinct CDR3 sequences; less than 25% occur once, and the top ten carry approximately 14%. Stated time point: persistent/refractory GD, antithyroid drugs over 5 years with positive TRAb. From PBMCs, RNA was extracted and then used to make the TCR library. The germline gives CDR1 KGHDR, CDR2 SFDVKD. The length of the CDR3 is 14 residues.

The chain couples TRBV24-1 to TRBJ2-7; D might be TRBD1 (6 bases). The last part of the DNA fits TRBJ2-1 better; the J call may be wrong. The TCR comes from a female donor with Graves disease. The starting material was peripheral blood mononuclear cells (PBMCs), obtained when the disease was refractory, from a patient treated with antithyroid drugs. The CDR3 protein is CATSEQGSRNEQFF. The DNA of the CDR3 is TGTGCCACCAGTGAACAGGGCTCACGCAATGAGCAGTTCTTC.